This TCR beta chain was captured by sequencing in a study of cytomegalovirus exposure and HLA in healthy donors. This PCR relied on a set of 60 Vbeta primers and 13 Jbeta primers. The authors' processing: The authors later counted about 80 million unique TCR beta chains, roughly 10 million of them shared. Method: immunoSEQ multiplex PCR; TCRdb's copy keeps in-frame clones and lacks some. Clonal size and the V and J genes are those of that table, whereas D and trimming came from the DNA. The table shows about 150,000 clones, with 79% occurring only once. The CDR3 consists of 14 residues. After removal of 5 bases from V and 9 bases from J, the junction contained 8 bases not matched to a gene. CDR1 SGHNT and CDR2 YENEEA come from the germline V gene.

The V call is TRBV11-3, the J call TRBJ2-1; the match to TRBD1 covers 9 bases. The sample consisted of PBMCs. The source is a man over 45 in good health and CMV-seropositive. In nucleotides, the CDR3 is TGTGCCAGCAGCACGGGACAGGGCACCAGTGAGCAGTTCTTC. Its translation: CASSTGQGTSEQFF.